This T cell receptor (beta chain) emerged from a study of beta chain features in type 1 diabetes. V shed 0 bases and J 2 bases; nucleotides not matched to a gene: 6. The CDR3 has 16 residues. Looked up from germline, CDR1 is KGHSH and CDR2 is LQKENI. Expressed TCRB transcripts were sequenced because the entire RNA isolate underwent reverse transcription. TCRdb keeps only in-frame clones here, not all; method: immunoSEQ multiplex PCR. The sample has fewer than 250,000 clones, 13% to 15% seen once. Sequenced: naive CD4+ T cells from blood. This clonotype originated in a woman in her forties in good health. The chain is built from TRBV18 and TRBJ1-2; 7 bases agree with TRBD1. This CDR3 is CASSPPVLGGNYGYTF. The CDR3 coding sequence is TGTGCCAGCTCACCACCGGTCCTAGGGGGCAACTATGGCTACACCTTC.